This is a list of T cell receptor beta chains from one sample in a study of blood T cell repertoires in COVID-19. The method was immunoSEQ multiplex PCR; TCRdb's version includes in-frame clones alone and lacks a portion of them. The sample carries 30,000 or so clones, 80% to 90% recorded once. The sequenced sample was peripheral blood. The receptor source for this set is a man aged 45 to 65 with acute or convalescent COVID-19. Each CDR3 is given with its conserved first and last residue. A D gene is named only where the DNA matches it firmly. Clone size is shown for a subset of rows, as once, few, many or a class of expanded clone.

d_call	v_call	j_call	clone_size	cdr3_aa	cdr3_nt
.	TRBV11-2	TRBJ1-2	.	CASSLDTDGTLSNYGYTF	TGTGCCAGCAGCTTAGACACCGACGGGACACTATCTAACTATGGCTACACCTTC
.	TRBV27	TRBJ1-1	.	CASSFQRDTEAFF	TGTGCCAGCAGTTTTCAGAGGGACACTGAAGCTTTCTTT
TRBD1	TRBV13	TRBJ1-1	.	CASSWTGLNTEAFF	TGTGCCAGCAGCTGGACAGGACTGAACACTGAAGCTTTCTTT
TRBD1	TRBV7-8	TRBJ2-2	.	CASSAHRGPNTGELFF	TGTGCCAGCAGCGCTCACAGGGGCCCGAACACCGGGGAGCTGTTTTTT
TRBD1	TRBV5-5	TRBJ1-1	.	CASSWDGRQGPEAFF	TGTGCCAGCAGCTGGGACGGGCGACAGGGCCCTGAAGCTTTCTTT
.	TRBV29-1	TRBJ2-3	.	CSVEVSADRPIYSTDTQYF	TGCAGCGTTGAAGTCAGTGCGGACAGACCCATCTACTCCACAGATACGCAGTATTTT
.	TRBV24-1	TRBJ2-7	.	CATVSGTAPGDEQYF	TGTGCCACCGTTTCCGGGACGGCCCCGGGGGACGAGCAGTACTTC
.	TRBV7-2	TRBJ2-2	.	CASSLDLSSGGELFF	TGTGCCAGCAGCTTAGACCTCTCTAGTGGCGGGGAGCTGTTTTTT
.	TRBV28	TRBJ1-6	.	CASSPPGPQGSPLHF	TGTGCCAGCAGCCCTCCAGGTCCCCAGGGGTCACCCCTCCACTTT
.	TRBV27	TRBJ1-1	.	CASSPGQQSEAFF	TGTGCCAGCAGTCCCGGACAGCAGAGTGAAGCTTTCTTT
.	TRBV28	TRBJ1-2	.	CASSLLAGELGYTF	TGTGCCAGCAGTTTATTAGCAGGGGAGCTGGGCTACACCTTC
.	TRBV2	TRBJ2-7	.	CASRPPEWAQASPYEQYF	TGTGCCAGCAGGCCCCCTGAGTGGGCACAGGCGTCCCCCTACGAGCAGTACTTC
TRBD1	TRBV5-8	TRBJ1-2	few	CAGGQLNNYGYTF	TGTGCCGGGGGACAGCTAAATAACTATGGCTACACCTTC
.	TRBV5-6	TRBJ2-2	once	CASSRYRYTGELFF	TGTGCCAGCAGCCGATACAGATACACCGGGGAGCTGTTTTTT
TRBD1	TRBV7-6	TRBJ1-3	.	CASSLAGQGSGNTIYF	TGTGCCAGCAGCTTAGCGGGACAGGGCTCTGGAAACACCATATATTTT
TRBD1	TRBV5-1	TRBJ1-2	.	CASSKDRATGYTF	TGCGCCAGCAGCAAAGACAGGGCCACTGGCTACACCTTC
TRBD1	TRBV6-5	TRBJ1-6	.	CASKRTGDSPLHF	TGTGCCAGCAAACGGACAGGGGATTCACCCCTCCACTTT
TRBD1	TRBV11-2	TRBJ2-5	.	CASSLGTGPGETQYF	TGTGCCAGCAGCTTAGGGACAGGGCCAGGGGAGACCCAGTACTTC
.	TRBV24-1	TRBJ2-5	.	CATSEGALGQETQYF	TGTGCCACCAGTGAGGGGGCTTTAGGCCAAGAGACCCAGTACTTC
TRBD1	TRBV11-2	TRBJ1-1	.	CASSSDRELGAFF	TGTGCCAGCAGCTCTGACAGGGAATTAGGAGCTTTCTTT
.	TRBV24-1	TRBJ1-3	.	CATSEGESGNTIYF	TGTGCCACCAGCGAGGGGGAATCCGGAAACACCATATATTTT
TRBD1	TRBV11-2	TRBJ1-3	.	CASSFVAGTGDGNTIYF	TGTGCCAGCAGCTTCGTTGCCGGGACAGGGGACGGAAACACCATATATTTT
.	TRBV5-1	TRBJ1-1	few	CASSLAHMNTEAFF	TGCGCCAGCAGCTTGGCGCACATGAACACTGAAGCTTTCTTT
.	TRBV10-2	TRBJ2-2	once	CATGPQRRTNTGELFF	TGCGCCACTGGTCCCCAGCGGAGAACGAACACCGGGGAGCTGTTTTTT
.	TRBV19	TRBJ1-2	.	CASSIWGSGGDGGYTF	TGTGCCAGTAGTATATGGGGTTCGGGGGGCGACGGCGGCTACACCTTC
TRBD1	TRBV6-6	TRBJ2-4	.	CATNMGQAGPLYF	TGTGCCACCAATATGGGACAGGCCGGCCCTTTGTACTTC
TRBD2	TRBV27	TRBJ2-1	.	CASSLLGLAGSYNEQFF	TGTGCCAGCAGTCTTTTAGGACTAGCAGGTTCCTACAATGAGCAGTTCTTC
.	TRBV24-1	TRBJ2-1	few	CATSVQGNEQFF	TGTGCCACCAGTGTTCAGGGCAATGAGCAGTTCTTC
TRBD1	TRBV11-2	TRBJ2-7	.	CASSFSGTGAYEQYF	TGTGCCAGCAGCTTCTCCGGGACAGGGGCCTACGAGCAGTACTTC